This T cell receptor beta chain was identified in a study of a mutant IDH1 vaccine in newly diagnosed glioma. About the research overall: With temozolomide cycles, or 4-6 weeks after radiotherapy alone, vaccination was started. Those enrolled had earlier been treated with radiotherapy, temozolomide, or both, mostly both.

Time point denoted: week 23, last vaccination. Topical imiquimod accompanied each vaccine dose, which consisted of 300 ug of mutant IDH1 20-mer peptide. Newly diagnosed WHO grade 3 or 4 IDH1-mutant, ATRX-lost astrocytomas were identified in the donors. Details on this clone: As yet, its antigen is unknown.

Produced via immunoSEQ multiplex PCR; TCRdb's table is partial and in-frame only. The table records around 78,000 clones, about 82% of them present only once. CDR3 length: 15 residues. Deletions cut 6 bases from V and 1 base from J, with 15 bases between. Per the germline V gene, CDR1 is SNHLY and CDR2 is FYNNEI. The clonotype originates from a young man with glioma. Some clones in this sample may be carry-over from other donors' samples. The chain uses TRBV2 and TRBJ1-2; possibly TRBD1 for D (5 bases). The material was PBMCs, obtained from a glioma patient whose treatment included an IDH1 peptide vaccine. CDR3 coding DNA: TGTGCCAGCAGGCCGGGACTTTCAGATAACTATGGCTACACCTTC. Translating it yields CASRPGLSDNYGYTF. The whole variable domain, filled in from reference TRBV2 and TRBJ1-2, reads EPEVTQTPSHQVTQMGQEVILRCVPISNHLYFYWYRQILGQKVEFLVSFYNNEISEKSEIFDDQFSVERPDGSNFTLKIRSTKLEDSAMYFCASRPGLSDNYGYTFGSGTRLTVV.